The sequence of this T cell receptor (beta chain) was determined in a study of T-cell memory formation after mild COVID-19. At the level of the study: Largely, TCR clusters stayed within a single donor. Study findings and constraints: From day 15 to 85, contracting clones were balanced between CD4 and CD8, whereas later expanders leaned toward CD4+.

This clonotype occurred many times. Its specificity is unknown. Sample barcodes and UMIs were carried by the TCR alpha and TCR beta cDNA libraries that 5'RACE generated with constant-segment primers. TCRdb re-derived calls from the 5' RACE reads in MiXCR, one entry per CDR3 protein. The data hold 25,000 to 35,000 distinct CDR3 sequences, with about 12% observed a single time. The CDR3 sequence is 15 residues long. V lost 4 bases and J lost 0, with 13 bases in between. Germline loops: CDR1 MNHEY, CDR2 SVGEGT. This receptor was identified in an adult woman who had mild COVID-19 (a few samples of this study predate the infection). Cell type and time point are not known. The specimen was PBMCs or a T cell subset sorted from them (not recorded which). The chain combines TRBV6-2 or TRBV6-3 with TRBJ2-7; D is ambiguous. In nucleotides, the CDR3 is TGTGCCAGCAGTTCTTTCCTGGGCAGCTCCTACGAGCAGTACTTC. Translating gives CASSSFLGSSYEQYF.